One and the same sample provided the 14 T cell receptor beta chains below, sequenced in a study of blood T cell repertoires in COVID-19. Sequencing used immunoSEQ multiplex PCR; TCRdb keeps in-frame clones, though not all of them. This sample has around 170,000 clones, with about four fifths found just once. Source material: PBMCs or T cells enriched from blood (not recorded which). The receptor source for this set is a man between 50 and 59 years old who had recovered from COVID-19.

The count of this clone is one. The rearrangement links TRBV5-6 to TRBJ2-3; 7 nucleotides align to TRBD1. Germline lookup yields CDR1 SGHDT and CDR2 YYEEEE. V gave up 0 bases and J gave up 2 bases; unmatched junction bases: 9. The CDR3 length is 17 residues. The DNA of the CDR3 is TGTGCCAGCAGCTTGGCGGCAGGGGGTTCCGACACAGATACGCAGTATTTT. It is translated as CASSLAAGGSDTDTQYF.

V and J are TRBV19 and TRBJ1-3; 7 bases are shared with TRBD1. V trimming: 4 bases; J trimming: 6 bases; junction bases outside the gene matches: 6. Per the germline V gene, CDR1 is LNHDA and CDR2 is SQIVND (reference sequence). This CDR3 comprises 14 residues. The CDR3 DNA follows: TGTGCCAGTAGTACCGGACAGGCTGAAAACACCATATATTTT. It specifies CASSTGQAENTIYF.

The V gene is TRBV9, the J gene TRBJ2-1; tentatively, D is TRBD1 (7 bases). The V gene lost 3 bases and the J gene lost 1 base, with 20 bases spanning the gap. CDR1 is SGDLS and CDR2 is YYNGEE in the germline V gene. The CDR3 contains 18 residues. Here the CDR3 DNA reads TGTGCCAGCAGCGGCTGGGCTGGAGGGGGCAGTTCCTACAATGAGCAGTTCTTC. Protein sequence: CASSGWAGGGSSYNEQFF.

The chain recombines TRBV5-1 with TRBJ2-1, with D perhaps TRBD1 (6 bases). The germline gives CDR1 SGHRS, CDR2 YFSETQ. V was pared by 0 bases and J by 8 bases, with 15 bases between. The CDR3 runs to 15 residues. The CDR3 loop is CASSLARGVSDEQFF. Here the CDR3 DNA reads TGCGCCAGCAGCTTGGCCAGGGGCGTTTCGGATGAGCAGTTCTTC.

The CDR3 region has the DNA TGCGCCAGCAGCTTTGGGGCTAGATACAATGAGCAGTTCTTC. It specifies CASSFGARYNEQFF. The chain recombines TRBV5-1 with TRBJ2-1; perhaps TRBD1 as D (5 bases). Germline CDR1 and CDR2: SGHRS and YFSETQ. Trimming pared 2 bases from V and 4 bases from J, leaving 10 bases between. This CDR3 contains 14 residues.

This clone was observed a handful of times. The CDR3 region has the DNA TGTGCCAGCACCCCACTGGGACAGGGGCTTTCTAACTATGGCTACACCTTC. It yields the protein CASTPLGQGLSNYGYTF. The V and J genes are TRBV9 and TRBJ1-2, with TRBD1 matching 10 bases. CDR3 length equals 17 residues. Germline assignment: CDR1 SGDLS and CDR2 YYNGEE. V gave up 6 bases and J gave up 0 bases; unmatched junction bases: 11. The variable domain in full, completed from reference TRBV9 and TRBJ1-2, reads DSGVTQTPKHLITATGQRVTLRCSPRSGDLSVYWYQQSLDQGLQFLIQYYNGEERAKGNILERFSAQQFPDLHSELNLSSLELGDSALYFCASTPLGQGLSNYGYTFGSGTRLTVV.

This clone has a single count. The rearrangement uses TRBV5-1 and TRBJ1-2; a weak D match, TRBD1 (6 bases). The CDR3 totals 15 residues. Trimming took off 0 bases at V and 0 bases at J, with 9 bases between the two ends. CDR1 and CDR2 from the germline V gene are SGHRS and YFSETQ. CDR3 sequence reads: CASSLAGGPNYGYTF. The CDR3, as DNA: TGCGCCAGCAGCTTGGCGGGGGGGCCTAACTATGGCTACACCTTC.

The chain recombines TRBV20-1 with TRBJ1-5, with TRBD1 matching 7 bases. Germline CDR1 DFQATT, CDR2 SNEGSKA (reference sequence). The junction had 2 bases not matched to a gene; V was cut back by 3 bases and J by 3 bases. This CDR3 is built from 13 residues. The CDR3 loop reads CSASQGVNQPQHF. Written as DNA, the CDR3 is TGCAGTGCTAGTCAGGGGGTCAATCAGCCCCAGCATTTT.

The rearrangement uses TRBV28 and TRBJ2-3; TRBD2 matches 10 bases. Unmatched junction bases numbered 25, after V lost 5 bases and J lost 8 bases. This CDR3 is built from 20 residues. Germline CDR1 is MDHEN and CDR2 is SYDVKM. The CDR3 DNA sequence: TGTGCCAGCAGTCACGCGGGGCCGACTTGGGGAGCGGGGGGGCTTGGTACGCAGTATTTT. Its translation is CASSHAGPTWGAGGLGTQYF.

This sequence joins TRBV6-5 and TRBJ1-1; unclear D gene. This CDR3 spans 13 amino acids. From germline, CDR1 is MNHEY and CDR2 SVGAGI. Trimming cost V 2 bases and J 8 bases, with 12 bases left between them. Here the CDR3 reads CASSYDGNSEAFF. The CDR3 DNA reads TGTGCCAGCAGTTACGACGGTAACAGCGAAGCTTTCTTT.

This clone was counted many times. This rearrangement joins TRBV14 to TRBJ2-7; 7 bases agree with TRBD1. CDR3 length: 14 residues. Germline lookup yields CDR1 SGHDN and CDR2 FVKESK. Trimming removed 5 bases from V and 4 bases from J; junction bases left unmatched: 8. The CDR3 DNA follows: TGTGCCAGCAGCGAAGGAGACAGGGATTACGAGCAGTACTTC. This encodes CASSEGDRDYEQYF.

The chain recombines TRBV6-5 with TRBJ1-5; unclear D gene. Trimming cost V 6 bases and J 11 bases, with 17 bases left between them. Looked up from germline, CDR1 is MNHEY and CDR2 is SVGAGI. The CDR3 has 13 residues. The DNA of the CDR3 is TGTGCCAGCAGGTCTAGGGAGGGCACGACCCAGCATTTT. The encoded protein is CASRSREGTTQHF.

V gene TRBV10-1 combines with J gene TRBJ2-1; 7 bases map to TRBD2. CDR1 and CDR2 from the germline V gene are WNHNN and SYGVQD (reference sequence). V was clipped by 8 bases and J by 0 bases; unmatched bases: 10. This CDR3 comprises 16 residues. CDR3 residues: CASSGREASSYNEQFF. In nucleotides, the CDR3 is TGCGCCAGCTCTGGCCGGGAGGCGAGCTCCTACAATGAGCAGTTCTTC.

CDR3 residues: CASSLAGQYSYEQYF. CDR3 coding DNA: TGCGCCAGCAGCTTGGCCGGACAGTACTCCTACGAGCAGTACTTC. The chain combines TRBV5-1 with TRBJ2-7; TRBD1 is a possible D gene (6 bases). The CDR3 length is 15 residues. Looked up from germline, CDR1 is SGHRS and CDR2 is YFSETQ. Between the trimmed V and J ends, which lost 0 bases and 0 bases, there was a span of 10 bases.